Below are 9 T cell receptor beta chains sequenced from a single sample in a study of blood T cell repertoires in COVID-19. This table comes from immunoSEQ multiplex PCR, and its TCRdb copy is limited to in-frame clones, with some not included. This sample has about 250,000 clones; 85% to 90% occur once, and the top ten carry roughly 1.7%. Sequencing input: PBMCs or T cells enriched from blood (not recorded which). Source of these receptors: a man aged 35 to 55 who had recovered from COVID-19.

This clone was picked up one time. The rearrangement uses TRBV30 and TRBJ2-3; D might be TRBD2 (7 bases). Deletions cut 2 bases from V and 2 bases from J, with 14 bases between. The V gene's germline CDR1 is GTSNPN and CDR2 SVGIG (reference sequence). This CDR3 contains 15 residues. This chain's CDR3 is CAWSYLGGPTDTQYF. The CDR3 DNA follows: TGTGCCTGGAGTTACCTCGGGGGGCCCACAGATACGCAGTATTTT. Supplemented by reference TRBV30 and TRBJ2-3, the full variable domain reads SQTIHQWPATLVQPVGSPLSLECTVEGTSNPNLYWYRQAAGRGLQLLFYSVGIGQISSEVPQNLSASRPQDRQFILSSKKLLLSDSGFYLCAWSYLGGPTDTQYFGPGTRLTVL.

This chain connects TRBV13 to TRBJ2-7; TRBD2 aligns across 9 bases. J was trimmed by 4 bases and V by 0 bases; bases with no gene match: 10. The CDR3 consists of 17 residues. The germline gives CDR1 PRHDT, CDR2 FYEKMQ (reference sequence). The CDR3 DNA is TGTGCCAGCAGCTTAGGCCCAAGCGGGGGGACGGGATACGAGCAGTACTTC. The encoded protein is CASSLGPSGGTGYEQYF.

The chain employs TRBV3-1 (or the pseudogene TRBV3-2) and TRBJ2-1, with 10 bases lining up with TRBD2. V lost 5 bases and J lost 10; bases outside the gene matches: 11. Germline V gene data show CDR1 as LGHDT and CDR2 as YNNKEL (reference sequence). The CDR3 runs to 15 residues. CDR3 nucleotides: TGTGCCAGCAGCGAATACTGGAGCGGGAGGGGGGAGCAGTTCTTC. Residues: CASSEYWSGRGEQFF.

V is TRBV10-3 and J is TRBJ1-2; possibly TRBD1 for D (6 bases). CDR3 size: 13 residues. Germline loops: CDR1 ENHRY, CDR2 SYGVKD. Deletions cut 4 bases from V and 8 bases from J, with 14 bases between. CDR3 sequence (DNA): TGTGCCATCAGTGCGGAAACAGGGAGAGGCTACACCTTC. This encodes CAISAETGRGYTF.

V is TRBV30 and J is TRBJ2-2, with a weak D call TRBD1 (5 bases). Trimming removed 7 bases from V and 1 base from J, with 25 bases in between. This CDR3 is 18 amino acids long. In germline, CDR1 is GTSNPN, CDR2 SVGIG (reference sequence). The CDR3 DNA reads TGTGCCTCAGCCCCATTGAGTGCAGGGTTGCGGAACACCGGGGAGCTGTTTTTT. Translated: CASAPLSAGLRNTGELFF.

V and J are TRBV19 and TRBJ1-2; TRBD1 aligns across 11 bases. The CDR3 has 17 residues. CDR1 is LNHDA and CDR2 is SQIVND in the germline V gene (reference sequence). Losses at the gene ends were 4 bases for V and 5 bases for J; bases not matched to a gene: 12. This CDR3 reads CASSNDPGQGVPYGYTF. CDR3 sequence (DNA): TGTGCCAGTAGTAATGATCCGGGACAGGGGGTCCCTTATGGCTACACCTTC.

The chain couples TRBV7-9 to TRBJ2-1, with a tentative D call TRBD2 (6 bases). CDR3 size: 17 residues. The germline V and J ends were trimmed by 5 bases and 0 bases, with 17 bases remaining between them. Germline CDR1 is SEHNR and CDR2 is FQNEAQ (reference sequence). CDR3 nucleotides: TGTGCCAGCAGCCCTCGTAGCGGACCCAACTCCTACAATGAGCAGTTCTTC. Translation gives CASSPRSGPNSYNEQFF.

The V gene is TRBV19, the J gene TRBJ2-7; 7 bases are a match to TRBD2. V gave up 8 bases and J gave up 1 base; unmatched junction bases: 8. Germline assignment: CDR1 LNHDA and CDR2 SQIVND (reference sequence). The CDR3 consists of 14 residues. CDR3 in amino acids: CASASGESSYEQYF. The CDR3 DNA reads TGTGCCAGTGCAAGCGGGGAGTCTTCCTACGAGCAGTACTTC.

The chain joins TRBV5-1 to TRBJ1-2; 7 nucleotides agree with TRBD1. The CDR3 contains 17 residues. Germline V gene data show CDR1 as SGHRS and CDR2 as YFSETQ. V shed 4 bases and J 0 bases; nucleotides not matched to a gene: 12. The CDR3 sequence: CASSRDPYRGPNYGYTF. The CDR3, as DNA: TGCGCCAGCAGCCGAGACCCTTACAGGGGCCCTAACTATGGCTACACCTTC.